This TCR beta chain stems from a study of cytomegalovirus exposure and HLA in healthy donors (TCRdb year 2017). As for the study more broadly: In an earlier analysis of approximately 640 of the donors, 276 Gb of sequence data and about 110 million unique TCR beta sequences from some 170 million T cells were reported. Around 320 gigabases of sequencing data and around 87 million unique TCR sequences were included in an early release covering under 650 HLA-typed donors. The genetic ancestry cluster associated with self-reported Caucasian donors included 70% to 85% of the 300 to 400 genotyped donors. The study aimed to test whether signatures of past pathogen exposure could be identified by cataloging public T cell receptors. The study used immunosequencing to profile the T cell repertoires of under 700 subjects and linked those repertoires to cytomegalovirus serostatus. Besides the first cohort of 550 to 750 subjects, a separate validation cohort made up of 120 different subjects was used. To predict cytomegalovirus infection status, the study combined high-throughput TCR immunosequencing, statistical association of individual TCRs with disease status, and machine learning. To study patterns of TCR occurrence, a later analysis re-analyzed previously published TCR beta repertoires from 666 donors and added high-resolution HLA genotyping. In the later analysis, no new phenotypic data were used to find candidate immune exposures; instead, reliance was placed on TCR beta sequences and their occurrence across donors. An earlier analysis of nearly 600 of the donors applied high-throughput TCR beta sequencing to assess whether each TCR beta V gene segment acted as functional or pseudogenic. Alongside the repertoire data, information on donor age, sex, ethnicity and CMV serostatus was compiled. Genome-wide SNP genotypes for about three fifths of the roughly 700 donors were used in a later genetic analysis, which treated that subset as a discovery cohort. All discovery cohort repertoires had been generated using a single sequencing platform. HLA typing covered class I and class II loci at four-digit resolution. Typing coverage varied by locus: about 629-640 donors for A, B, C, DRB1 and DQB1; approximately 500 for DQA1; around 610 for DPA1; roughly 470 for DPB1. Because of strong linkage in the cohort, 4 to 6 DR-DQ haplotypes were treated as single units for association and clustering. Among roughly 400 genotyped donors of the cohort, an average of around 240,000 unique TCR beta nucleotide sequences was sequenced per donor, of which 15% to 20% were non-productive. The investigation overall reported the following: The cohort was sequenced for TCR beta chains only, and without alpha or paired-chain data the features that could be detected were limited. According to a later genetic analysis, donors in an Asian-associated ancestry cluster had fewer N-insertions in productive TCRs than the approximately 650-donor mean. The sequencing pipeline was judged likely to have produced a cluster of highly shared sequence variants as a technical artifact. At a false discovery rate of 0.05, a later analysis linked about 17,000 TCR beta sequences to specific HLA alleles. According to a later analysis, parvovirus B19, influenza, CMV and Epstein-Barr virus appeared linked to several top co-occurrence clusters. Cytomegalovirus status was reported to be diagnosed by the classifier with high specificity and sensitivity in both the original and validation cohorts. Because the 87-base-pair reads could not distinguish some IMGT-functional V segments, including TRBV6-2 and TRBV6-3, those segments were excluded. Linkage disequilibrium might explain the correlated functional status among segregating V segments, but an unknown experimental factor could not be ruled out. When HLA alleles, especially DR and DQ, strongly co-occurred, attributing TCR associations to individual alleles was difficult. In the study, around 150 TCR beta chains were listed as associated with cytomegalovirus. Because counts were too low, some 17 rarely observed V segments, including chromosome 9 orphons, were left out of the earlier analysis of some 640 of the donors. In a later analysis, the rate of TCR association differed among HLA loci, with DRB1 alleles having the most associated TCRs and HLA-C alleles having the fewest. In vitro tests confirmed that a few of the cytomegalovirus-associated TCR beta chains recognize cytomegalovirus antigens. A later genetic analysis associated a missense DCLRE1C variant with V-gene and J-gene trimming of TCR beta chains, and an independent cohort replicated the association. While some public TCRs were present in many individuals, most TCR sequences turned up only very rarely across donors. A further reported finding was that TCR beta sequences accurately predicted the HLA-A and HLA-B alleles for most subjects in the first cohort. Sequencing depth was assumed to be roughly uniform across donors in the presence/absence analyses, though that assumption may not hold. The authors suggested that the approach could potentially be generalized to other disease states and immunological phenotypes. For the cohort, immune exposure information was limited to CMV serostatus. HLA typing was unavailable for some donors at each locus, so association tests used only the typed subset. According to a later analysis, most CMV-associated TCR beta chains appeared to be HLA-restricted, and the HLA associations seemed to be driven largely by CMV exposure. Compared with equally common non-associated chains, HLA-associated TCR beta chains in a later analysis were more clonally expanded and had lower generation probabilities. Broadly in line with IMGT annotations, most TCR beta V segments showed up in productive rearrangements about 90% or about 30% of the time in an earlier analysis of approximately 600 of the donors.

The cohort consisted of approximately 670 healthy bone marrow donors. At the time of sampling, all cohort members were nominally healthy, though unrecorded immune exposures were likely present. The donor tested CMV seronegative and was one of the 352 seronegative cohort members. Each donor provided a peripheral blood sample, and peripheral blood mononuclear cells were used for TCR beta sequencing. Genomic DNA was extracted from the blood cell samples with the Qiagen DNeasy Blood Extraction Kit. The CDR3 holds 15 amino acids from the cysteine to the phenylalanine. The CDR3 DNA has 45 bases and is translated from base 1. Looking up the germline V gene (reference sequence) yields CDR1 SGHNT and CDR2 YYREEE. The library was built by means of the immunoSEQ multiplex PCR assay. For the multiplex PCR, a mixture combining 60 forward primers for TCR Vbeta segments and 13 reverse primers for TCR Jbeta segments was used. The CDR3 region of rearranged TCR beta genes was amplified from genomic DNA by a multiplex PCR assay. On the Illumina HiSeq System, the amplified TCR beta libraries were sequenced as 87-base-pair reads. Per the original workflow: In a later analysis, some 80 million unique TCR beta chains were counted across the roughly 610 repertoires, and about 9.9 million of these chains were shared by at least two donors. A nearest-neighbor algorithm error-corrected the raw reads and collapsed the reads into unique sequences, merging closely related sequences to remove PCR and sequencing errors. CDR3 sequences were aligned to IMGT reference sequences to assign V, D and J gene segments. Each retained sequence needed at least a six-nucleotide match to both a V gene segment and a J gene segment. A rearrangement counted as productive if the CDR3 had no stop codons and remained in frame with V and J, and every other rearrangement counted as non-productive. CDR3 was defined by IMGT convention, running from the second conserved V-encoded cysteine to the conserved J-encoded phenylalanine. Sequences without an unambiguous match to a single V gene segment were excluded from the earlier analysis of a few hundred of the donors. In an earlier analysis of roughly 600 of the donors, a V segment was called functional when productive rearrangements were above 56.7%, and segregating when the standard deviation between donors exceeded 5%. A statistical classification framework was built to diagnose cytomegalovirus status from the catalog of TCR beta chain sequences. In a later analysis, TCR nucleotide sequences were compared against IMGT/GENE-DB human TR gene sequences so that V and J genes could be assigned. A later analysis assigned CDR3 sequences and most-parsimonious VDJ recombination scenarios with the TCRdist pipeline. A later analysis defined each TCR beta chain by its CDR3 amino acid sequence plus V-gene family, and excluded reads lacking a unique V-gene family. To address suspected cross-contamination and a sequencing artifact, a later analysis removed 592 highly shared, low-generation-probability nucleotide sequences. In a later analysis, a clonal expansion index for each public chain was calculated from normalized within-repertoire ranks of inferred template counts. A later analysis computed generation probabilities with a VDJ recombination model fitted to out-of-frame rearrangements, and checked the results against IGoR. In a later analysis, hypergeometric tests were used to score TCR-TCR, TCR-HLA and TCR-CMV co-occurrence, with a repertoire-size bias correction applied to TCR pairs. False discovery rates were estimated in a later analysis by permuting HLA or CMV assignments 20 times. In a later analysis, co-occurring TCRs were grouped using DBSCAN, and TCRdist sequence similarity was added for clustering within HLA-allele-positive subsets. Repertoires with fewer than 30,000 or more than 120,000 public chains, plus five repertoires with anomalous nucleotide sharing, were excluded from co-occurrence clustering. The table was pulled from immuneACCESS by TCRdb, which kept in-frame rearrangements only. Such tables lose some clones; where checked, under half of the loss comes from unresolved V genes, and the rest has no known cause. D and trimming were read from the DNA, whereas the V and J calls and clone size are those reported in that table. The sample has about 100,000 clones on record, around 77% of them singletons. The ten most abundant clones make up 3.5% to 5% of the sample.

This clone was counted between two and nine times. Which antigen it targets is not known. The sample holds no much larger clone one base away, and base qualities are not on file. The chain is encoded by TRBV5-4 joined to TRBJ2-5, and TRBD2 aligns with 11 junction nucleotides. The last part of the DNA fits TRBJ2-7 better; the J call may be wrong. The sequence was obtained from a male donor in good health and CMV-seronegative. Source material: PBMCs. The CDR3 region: CASSLSLAGANEQYF. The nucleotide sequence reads TGTGCCAGCAGCTTGTCACTAGCGGGAGCAAACGAGCAGTACTTC.